Each of the 31 T cell receptor beta chains below was sequenced from the same sample in a study of early T cells in non-severe SARS-CoV-2 infection. TCRdb called the 5' RACE reads again in MiXCR, with one record for every CDR3 protein. The sample comprises tens of thousands of distinct CDR3 sequences, around 5% of which are singletons, and around 14% rests with the top ten. Input material: whole blood. These receptors all come from an adult who was a healthcare worker with PCR-confirmed SARS-CoV-2 infection or an uninfected control (not recorded which).

In DNA form, the CDR3 reads TGCGCCAGCAGCTCGCGGGGACAGGGTCCTTCTGGCTACACCTTC. Its translation is CASSSRGQGPSGYTF. The chain recombines TRBV5-1 with TRBJ1-2; TRBD1 aligns across 9 bases. Germline trimming cut 3 bases from V and 7 bases from J; bases unmatched to any gene: 10. Germline CDR1 SGHRS, CDR2 YFSETQ. The CDR3 loop spans 15 amino acids.

This chain uses TRBV6-4 with TRBJ2-5, with TRBD2 matching over 12 bases. CDR3 length equals 16 residues. Germline V gene lookup returns CDR1 MRHNA and CDR2 SNTAGT. V lost 3 bases and J lost 2; bases outside the gene matches: 4. The CDR3 DNA reads as TGTGCCAGCAGTGAGACTAGCGGGGGCGCACAAGAGACCCAGTACTTC. Translated, it gives CASSETSGGAQETQYF.

This clonotype showed up many times. V and J are TRBV5-1 and TRBJ2-5, with D hard to call. In germline, CDR1 is SGHRS, CDR2 YFSETQ. The V and J ends lost 4 bases and 1 base respectively, with 8 bases between them. This CDR3 comprises 13 residues. Here the CDR3 reads CASSGGFQETQYF. The CDR3 bases are TGCGCCAGCAGCGGCGGATTCCAAGAGACCCAGTACTTC.

In this sample, this clonotype turned up a few times. Here the CDR3 reads CASSYSTDRVYEQYF. CDR3 nucleotides: TGTGCCAGCAGTTACTCCACGGACAGGGTATACGAGCAGTACTTC. The chain combines TRBV6-2 or TRBV6-3 with TRBJ2-7; 8 nucleotides agree with TRBD1. Trimming cost V 0 bases and J 4 bases; bases outside gene matches: 5. CDR1 is MNHEY, CDR2 SVGEGT, per germline. The CDR3 is 15 amino acids.

J is TRBJ1-1 and V is TRBV11-2, with D unclear. The CDR3 spans 16 residues. Trimming shortened V by 0 bases and J by 1 base, and 12 bases separated the two germline ends. Germline-derived CDR1 and CDR2 are SGHAT and FQNNGV. CDR3 sequence (DNA): TGTGCCAGCAGCTTAGATGATTTCGGTCGGAACACTGAAGCTTTCTTT. Amino acids: CASSLDDFGRNTEAFF.

This clonotype came up a few times. This chain links TRBV9 with TRBJ2-7; 7 bases map to TRBD1. The CDR3 is 15 residues long. The germline V gene has CDR1 SGDLS and CDR2 YYNGEE. The J segment lost 0 bases and the V segment lost 4 bases, leaving 7 bases of the junction unmatched. The CDR3, as DNA: TGTGCCAGCAGCCCACGACAGGGTTTCTCCTACGAGCAGTACTTC. Its protein is CASSPRQGFSYEQYF.

CDR3 loop: CASSPFRQLNSGANVLTF. CDR3 bases: TGTGCCAGCTCACCATTTCGCCAGTTGAACTCTGGGGCCAACGTCCTGACTTTC. This chain joins TRBV18 and TRBJ2-6; D remains ambiguous. This CDR3 is built from 18 residues. V was clipped by 2 bases and J by 0 bases, with 14 bases between them. CDR1 is KGHSH, CDR2 LQKENI, per germline.

This clonotype has a handful of counts. The chain carries TRBV2 and TRBJ1-6; 7 nucleotides line up with TRBD1. V trimming: 7 bases; J trimming: 5 bases; junction bases outside the gene matches: 2. The CDR3 totals 13 residues. Germline lookup yields CDR1 SNHLY and CDR2 FYNNEI. The CDR3 here is CASTGTDNSPLHF. The DNA of the CDR3 is TGTGCCAGCACGGGGACAGATAATTCACCCCTCCACTTT.

This clonotype has just a few counts. The V call is TRBV27, the J call TRBJ2-1, with 9 bases aligning to TRBD2. This CDR3 spans 18 amino acids. Germline V gene sequence: CDR1 MNHEY, CDR2 SMNVEV (reference sequence). J gave up 6 bases and V 0 bases, and 12 bases lay outside the gene matches. CDR3 DNA: TGTGCCAGCAGTTTATCGTTTCAGGGGACTAGCTATAGCAATGAGCAGTTCTTC. This sequence encodes CASSLSFQGTSYSNEQFF.

In its sample, this clonotype was seen many times. The V and J genes are TRBV11-1 and TRBJ1-1, with D tentatively TRBD1 (5 bases). V was trimmed by 0 bases and J by 10 bases, leaving 15 bases between them. The germline V gene has CDR1 SGHAT and CDR2 FQDESV (reference sequence). The CDR3 covers 14 residues. CDR3 nucleotide sequence: TGTGCCAGCAGCTTAGCGGGGGGAAACCCTCGAGCTTTCTTT. Translation gives CASSLAGGNPRAFF.

This clonotype came up a few times. One end of the junction is discordant with germline, which a read error may explain. The chain uses TRBV13 and TRBJ1-2, with TRBD1 matching over 8 bases. The CDR3 totals 13 residues. Germline V gene lookup returns CDR1 PRHDT and CDR2 FYEKMQ (reference sequence). CDR3: CASSLGDRADHMF. The CDR3 nucleotides read TGTGCCAGCAGCTTAGGGGACAGGGCAGATCATATGTTC.

The J gene is TRBJ2-2, the V gene TRBV6-6; no clear D. CDR3 size: 16 residues. Per the germline V gene, CDR1 is MNHNY and CDR2 is SVGAGI (reference sequence). Trimming left V 0 bases short and J 0 bases short, with 8 bases between. The CDR3 sequence: CASSYSRLANTGELFF. The CDR3 bases are TGTGCCAGCAGTTACTCGAGGCTAGCGAACACCGGGGAGCTGTTTTTT.

The chain carries TRBV6-5 and TRBJ2-7; D might be TRBD2 (5 bases). The CDR3 spans 12 residues. Germline V gene lookup returns CDR1 MNHEY and CDR2 SVGAGI. The V end lost 6 bases, the J end lost 2 bases, and 8 bases lay between the germline ends. Written as DNA, the CDR3 is TGTGCCAGCAGCCGAGGGACCTACGAGCAGTACTTC. Encoded protein: CASSRGTYEQYF.

This clonotype was picked up many times. The genes are TRBV6-5 and TRBJ2-7; 9 nucleotides match TRBD1. The junction had 8 bases not matched to a gene; V was cut back by 8 bases and J by 3 bases. The CDR3 totals 14 residues. Looked up from germline, CDR1 is MNHEY and CDR2 is SVGAGI. The CDR3 spells CASSNSGQGYEQYF. The CDR3 coding sequence is TGTGCCAGCTCGAACTCGGGACAGGGCTACGAGCAGTACTTC.

V gene TRBV5-1 combines with J gene TRBJ1-2; 7 nucleotides agree with TRBD1. V shed 4 bases and J 6 bases; nucleotides not matched to a gene: 9. Looked up from germline, CDR1 is SGHRS and CDR2 is YFSETQ. This CDR3 has 14 residues. The CDR3 spells CASSLGGRTNGYTF. CDR3 bases: TGCGCCAGCAGCCTAGGGGGCCGGACGAATGGCTACACCTTC.

This clonotype was picked up many times. The chain carries TRBV6-4 and TRBJ2-2, with TRBD1 matching 9 bases. CDR3 length equals 15 residues. After removal of 4 bases from V and 4 bases from J, the junction contained 4 bases not matched to a gene. Germline CDR1 is MRHNA and CDR2 is SNTAGT. The CDR3 nucleotides are TGTGCCAGCAGTGGCGGACAGGGGAGCACCGGGGAGCTGTTTTTT. It specifies CASSGGQGSTGELFF.

This clonotype was picked up many times. This sequence joins TRBV6-2 or TRBV6-3 and TRBJ2-1; the match to TRBD2 covers 16 bases. Per the germline V gene, CDR1 is MNHEY and CDR2 is SVGEGT. Trimming took 6 bases from V and 2 from J; bases not matched to a gene: 13. The CDR3 loop spans 20 amino acids. CDR3 region: CASRSLTGTSGGGPYNEQFF. In nucleotides, the CDR3 is TGTGCCAGCAGAAGCCTCACCGGGACTAGCGGGGGGGGTCCCTACAATGAGCAGTTCTTC.

This clonotype has a count of ten or more. V gene TRBV12-5 combines with J gene TRBJ1-2; D is uncertain. Deletions cut 7 bases from V and 3 bases from J, with 9 bases between. The CDR3 consists of 12 residues. CDR1 and CDR2 from the germline V gene are LGHNT and FRNRAP. The chain's CDR3 is CASALGDYGYTF. Written as DNA, the CDR3 is TGTGCTAGTGCCTTGGGCGACTATGGCTACACCTTC.

This clonotype was seen many times. The chain links TRBV9 to TRBJ2-3, with 8 bases matching TRBD2. The germline CDR1 and CDR2 sequences are SGDLS and YYNGEE. CDR3 length: 15 residues. Trimming cost V 1 base and J 1 base; bases outside gene matches: 2. CDR3 residues: CASSVSRGGTDTQYF. In nucleotides, the CDR3 is TGTGCCAGCAGCGTATCGCGGGGGGGCACAGATACGCAGTATTTT.

The V gene is TRBV5-1, the J gene TRBJ2-3; D remains ambiguous. This CDR3 contains 16 residues. V lost 0 bases, J lost 0 bases, and 11 bases lay in between. Germline V gene data show CDR1 as SGHRS and CDR2 as YFSETQ. The CDR3 spells CASSLGAASSTDTQYF. The CDR3 nucleotides are TGCGCCAGCAGCTTGGGAGCAGCCTCTAGCACAGATACGCAGTATTTT.

This clonotype was observed many times. V gene TRBV19 combines with J gene TRBJ2-7; D is possibly TRBD1 or TRBD2 (5 bases each). Germline V gene lookup returns CDR1 LNHDA and CDR2 SQIVND (reference sequence). V was clipped by 1 base and J by 4 bases, with 17 bases between them. CDR3 length: 16 residues. This CDR3 is CASSIASGRGEYEQYF. The CDR3 region has the DNA TGTGCCAGTAGTATAGCTTCGGGACGGGGAGAATACGAGCAGTACTTC. Complete variable domain (other parts from reference TRBV19 and TRBJ2-7): DGGITQSPKYLFRKEGQNVTLSCEQNLNHDAMYWYRQDPGQGLRLIYYSQIVNDFQKGDIAEGYSVSREKKESFPLTVTSAQKNPTAFYLCASSIASGRGEYEQYFGPGTRLTVT.

This clonotype was detected a few times. The rearrangement links TRBV29-1 to TRBJ2-6; D uncertain. V was pared by 3 bases and J by 1 base, with 10 bases between. Germline values: CDR1 SQVTM, CDR2 ANQGSEA. The CDR3 length is 15 residues. In DNA, the CDR3 is TGCAGCGTTGAGGAGTGGGCTTCTGGGGCCAACGTCCTGACTTTC. Protein: CSVEEWASGANVLTF. The entire variable domain, with the rest obtained from reference TRBV29-1 and TRBJ2-6, is as follows: SAVISQKPSRDICQRGTSLTIQCQVDSQVTMMFWYRQQPGQSLTLIATANQGSEATYESGFVIDKFPISRPNLTFSTLTVSNMSPEDSSIYLCSVEEWASGANVLTFGAGSRLTVL.

This clonotype was seen at least ten times. The genes are TRBV18 and TRBJ2-5; no clear D gene. The V end lost 5 bases, the J end lost 2 bases, and 12 bases lay between the germline ends. Germline values: CDR1 KGHSH, CDR2 LQKENI. The CDR3 extends over 14 amino acids. CDR3 coding DNA: TGTGCCAGCTCAGAGGTAACAGCACAAGAGACCCAGTACTTC. This translates into CASSEVTAQETQYF.

Points on this clonotype: A single base separates this from a much larger clone, so it may be a read error. V and J are TRBV7-9 and TRBJ2-3, with 8 bases lining up with TRBD1. The CDR3 loop spans 16 amino acids. The junction had 11 bases not matched to a gene; V was cut back by 3 bases and J by 6 bases. Germline CDR1 and CDR2: SEHNR and FQNEAQ (reference sequence). CDR3 coding DNA: TGTGCCAGCAGCTTTACCGCAGGGGGCGTAACGGATACGCAGTATTTT. Amino acid sequence: CASSFTAGGVTDTQYF.

This clonotype was detected many times. This chain joins TRBV5-6 and TRBJ2-1, with D unclear. Germline CDR1 SGHDT, CDR2 YYEEEE. Trimming shortened V by 0 bases and J by 6 bases, and 25 bases separated the two germline ends. The CDR3 spans 19 residues. CDR3 DNA: TGTGCCAGCAGCTTGGTAAGTGCGGCAGGATTAGTCCTAGGCAATGAGCAGTTCTTC. This codes for CASSLVSAAGLVLGNEQFF. The full variable domain, with the rest looked up from reference TRBV5-6 and TRBJ2-1, is DAGVTQSPTHLIKTRGQQVTLRCSPKSGHDTVSWYQQALGQGPQFIFQYYEEEERQRGNFPDRFSGHQFPNYSSELNVNALLLGDSALYLCASSLVSAAGLVLGNEQFFGPGTRLTVL.

The chain employs TRBV28 and TRBJ1-5; 11 bases are a match to TRBD1. This CDR3 spans 16 amino acids. The junction had 7 bases not matched to a gene; V was cut back by 2 bases and J by 7 bases. Germline-derived CDR1 and CDR2 are MDHEN and SYDVKM. The CDR3 reads CASSLTIGTGGQPQHF. CDR3 DNA sequence: TGTGCCAGCAGTTTAACTATTGGGACAGGGGGGCAGCCCCAGCATTTT.

Ten or more counts support this clonotype. The chain recombines TRBV5-6 with TRBJ2-7; D is possibly TRBD1 (5 bases). Germline V gene data show CDR1 as SGHDT and CDR2 as YYEEEE. The V end lost 0 bases, the J end lost 0 bases, and 16 bases lay between the germline ends. The CDR3 is 17 residues long. CDR3 in DNA: TGTGCCAGCAGCTTGGCCAGGGTCAAGTGGAGCTCCTACGAGCAGTACTTC. It is translated as CASSLARVKWSSYEQYF.

By sample fraction, this clonotype is medium-sized (0.01 to 0.1%). The rearrangement links TRBV2 to TRBJ2-1; TRBD1 agrees at 10 bases. In germline, CDR1 is SNHLY, CDR2 FYNNEI. The CDR3 extends over 17 amino acids. The V and J ends lost 8 bases and 8 bases, in that order; junction bases with no gene match: 18. In nucleotides, the CDR3 is TGTGCCAGCTGGGCCTTACTGGGGACAGGGGATCCCCATGAGCAGTTCTTC. This sequence encodes CASWALLGTGDPHEQFF.

This clonotype was seen ten or more times. The chain couples TRBV3-1 to TRBJ1-2; D is undetermined. The CDR3 spans 14 residues. The germline V gene has CDR1 LGHDT and CDR2 YNNKEL (reference sequence). Deletions cut 0 bases from V and 8 bases from J, with 13 bases between. CDR3 sequence (DNA): TGTGCCAGCAGCCAAGAGGGATGGGGAGGAGGCTACACCTTC. Protein sequence: CASSQEGWGGGYTF. Filled out from reference TRBV3-1 and TRBJ1-2, the complete variable domain reads DTAVSQTPKYLVTQMGNDKSIKCEQNLGHDTMYWYKQDSKKFLKIMFSYNNKELIINETVPNRFSPKSPDKAHLNLHINSLELGDSAVYFCASSQEGWGGGYTFGSGTRLTVV.

In the case of this clonotype: The junction differs from germline at one of its ends, possibly a read error. The rearrangement uses TRBV6-5 and TRBJ1-1; 9 nucleotides match TRBD1. The CDR3 contains 16 residues. Per the germline V gene, CDR1 is MNHEY and CDR2 is SVGAGI. The CDR3 reads CASSSGTGNGYTEVFF. The DNA for the CDR3 is TGTGCCAGCAGCTCCGGGACAGGGAATGGGTATACTGAAGTTTTCTTT.

This clonotype has ten or more counts. The rearrangement uses TRBV14 and TRBJ2-7; 7 bases match TRBD1. Germline CDR1 SGHDN, CDR2 FVKESK. This CDR3 comprises 15 residues. V shed 4 bases, J shed 0 bases, and the junction held 6 bases outside the gene matches. The CDR3 reads CASSRPGQSSYEQYF. CDR3 sequence (DNA): TGTGCCAGCAGCCGACCGGGACAGAGCTCCTACGAGCAGTACTTC.